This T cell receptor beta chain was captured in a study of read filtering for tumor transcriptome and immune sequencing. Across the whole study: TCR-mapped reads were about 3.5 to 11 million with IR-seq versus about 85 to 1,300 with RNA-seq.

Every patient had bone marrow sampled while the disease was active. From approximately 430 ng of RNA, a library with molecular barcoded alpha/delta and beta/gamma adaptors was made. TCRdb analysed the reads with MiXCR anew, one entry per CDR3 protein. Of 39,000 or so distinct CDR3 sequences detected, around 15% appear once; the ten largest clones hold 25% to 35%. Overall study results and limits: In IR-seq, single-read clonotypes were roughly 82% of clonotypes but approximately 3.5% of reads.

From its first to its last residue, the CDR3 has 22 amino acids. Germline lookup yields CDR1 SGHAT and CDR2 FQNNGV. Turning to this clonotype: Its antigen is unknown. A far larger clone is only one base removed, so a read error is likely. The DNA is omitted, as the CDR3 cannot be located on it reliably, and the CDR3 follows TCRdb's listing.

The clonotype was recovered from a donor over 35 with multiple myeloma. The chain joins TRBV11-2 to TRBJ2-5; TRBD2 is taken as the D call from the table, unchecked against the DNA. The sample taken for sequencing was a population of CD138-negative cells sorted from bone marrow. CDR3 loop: CASSLLSTLGLAGDNFQETQYF.